This T cell receptor beta chain was obtained from a study of blood T cell repertoires in COVID-19. Turning to the study itself: Some COVID-19 samples were acute and others convalescent; all came from the United States, Italy and Spain. PBMCs, B-cell-depleted T cells, or T cells were the source of the cDNA or gDNA that made up the material.

As originally analysed: Estimates of nucleated cell counts were drawn from the amplification of reference gene primers. Sequencing was performed with immunoSEQ multiplex PCR; in TCRdb, only in-frame clones are kept and a portion is missing. That table is the source of V, J and clone size, and D and trimming were worked out from the DNA. The sample has about 99,000 clones, roughly 80% seen once; the top ten hold about 4.8%. This TCR derives from a man in his sixties with acute or convalescent COVID-19. The source material was peripheral blood.

Here the CDR3 reads CASSHQTSGRRGETQYF. Here the CDR3 DNA reads TGCGCCAGCAGCCATCAGACTAGCGGGAGACGTGGAGAGACCCAGTACTTC. The J gene is TRBJ2-5, the V gene TRBV4-3; 12 positions match TRBD2. The germline gives CDR1 LGHNA, CDR2 YSLEER. V gave up 3 bases and J gave up 4 bases; unmatched junction bases: 9. CDR3 length: 17 amino acids.